Listed here is a single T cell receptor beta chain. These data come from a study of T cell changes during pregnancy in multiple sclerosis. Some clones are missing from TCRdb's copy, which holds only in-frame ones; the method was immunoSEQ multiplex PCR. The sample holds tens of thousands of clones, around nine tenths seen once. This sequence was found in a female donor with multiple sclerosis, enrolled in a pregnancy study. Material: CD8+ T cells from peripheral blood mononuclear cells, obtained before pregnancy.

CDR3 sequence: CASSVDGAGNEQFF. The CDR3 DNA is TGTGCCAGCAGCGTAGATGGGGCCGGCAATGAGCAGTTCTTC. The chain links TRBV9 to TRBJ2-1; D is possibly TRBD1 (5 bases). CDR1 and CDR2 (germline): SGDLS, YYNGEE. V shed 0 bases and J shed 6 bases, with 10 bases lying between them. The CDR3 is 14 amino acids.